The present TCR beta chain was sequenced within a study of control samples from healthy donors and cancer patients. Trimming removed 2 bases from V and 1 base from J, with 20 bases in between. CDR1 is KGHDR, CDR2 SFDVKD, per germline. CDR3 length equals 19 residues. Using immunoSEQ multiplex PCR, the repertoire was profiled, and TCRdb retains in-frame clones only, with some absent. The table shows around 19,000 clones, with around 89% occurring only once. The sequenced sample was PBMCs. This clonotype was sampled from a woman aged 60-70 years with head and neck cancer. The genes are TRBV24-1 and TRBJ2-1; TRBD1 is a possible D gene (5 bases). This CDR3 is CATSDSPGQGSQSYNEQFF. As DNA, the CDR3 is TGTGCCACCAGTGATTCCCCAGGGCAGGGATCCCAATCCTACAATGAGCAGTTCTTC.